This T cell receptor (beta chain) stems from a study of blood T cells in healthy people across ages. V lost 4 bases and J 6 bases, leaving 7 bases between the germline ends. This CDR3 spans 12 amino acids. CDR1 and CDR2 from the germline V gene are MDHEN and SYDVKM. This clonotype was counted between two and nine times. Alongside a J-beta primer mix, a sample-barcoded 5' primer served in a second PCR lasting roughly 6 to 11 cycles. MiXCR, applied by TCRdb to the 5' RACE reads, yields one record per CDR3 protein. The table records 550,000 to 750,000 distinct CDR3 sequences, approximately 21% of them present only once.

This chain uses TRBV28 with TRBJ2-1; D is uncertain. Material: blood. This receptor was identified in a man between 65 and 80 years old in good health. CDR3 nucleotides: TGTGCCAGCAGTTCTAATACCAATGAGCAGTTCTTC. Translated, it gives CASSSNTNEQFF. Combining the CDR3 with reference TRBV28 and TRBJ2-1 gives the whole variable domain DVKVTQSSRYLVKRTGEKVFLECVQDMDHENMFWYRQDPGLGLRLIYFSYDVKMKEKGDIPEGYSVSREKKERFSLILESASTNQTSMYLCASSSNTNEQFFGPGTRLTVL.